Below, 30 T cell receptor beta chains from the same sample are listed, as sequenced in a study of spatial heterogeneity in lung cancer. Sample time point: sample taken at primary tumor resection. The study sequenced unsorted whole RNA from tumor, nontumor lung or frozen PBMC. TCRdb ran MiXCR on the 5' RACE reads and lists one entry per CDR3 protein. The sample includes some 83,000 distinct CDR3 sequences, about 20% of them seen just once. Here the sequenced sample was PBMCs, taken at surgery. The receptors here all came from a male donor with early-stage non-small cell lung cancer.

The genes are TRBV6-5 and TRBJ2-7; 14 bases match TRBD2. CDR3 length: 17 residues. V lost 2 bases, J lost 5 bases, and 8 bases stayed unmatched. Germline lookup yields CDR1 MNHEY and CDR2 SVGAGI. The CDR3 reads CASSYERLAGGRNEQYF. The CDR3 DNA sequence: TGTGCCAGCAGTTACGAAAGACTAGCGGGAGGGAGGAACGAGCAGTACTTC.

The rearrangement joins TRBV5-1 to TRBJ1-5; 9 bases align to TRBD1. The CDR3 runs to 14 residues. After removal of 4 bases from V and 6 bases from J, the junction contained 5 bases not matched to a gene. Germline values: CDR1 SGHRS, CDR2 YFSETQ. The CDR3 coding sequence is TGCGCCAGCAGCCAACAGGGGGCGGGTCAGCCCCAGCATTTT. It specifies CASSQQGAGQPQHF.

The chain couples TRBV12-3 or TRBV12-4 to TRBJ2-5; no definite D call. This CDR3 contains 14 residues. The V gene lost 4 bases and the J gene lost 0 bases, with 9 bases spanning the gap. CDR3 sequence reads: CASSWSADQETQYF. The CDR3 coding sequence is TGTGCCAGCAGTTGGTCAGCAGACCAAGAGACCCAGTACTTC.

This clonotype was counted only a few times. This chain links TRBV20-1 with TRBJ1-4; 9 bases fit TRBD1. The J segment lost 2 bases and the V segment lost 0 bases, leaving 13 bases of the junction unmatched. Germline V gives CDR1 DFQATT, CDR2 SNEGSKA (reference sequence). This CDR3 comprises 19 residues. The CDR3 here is CSAREATGGAWGTNEKLFF. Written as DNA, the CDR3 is TGCAGTGCTAGAGAAGCAACAGGGGGCGCGTGGGGCACTAATGAAAAACTGTTTTTT.

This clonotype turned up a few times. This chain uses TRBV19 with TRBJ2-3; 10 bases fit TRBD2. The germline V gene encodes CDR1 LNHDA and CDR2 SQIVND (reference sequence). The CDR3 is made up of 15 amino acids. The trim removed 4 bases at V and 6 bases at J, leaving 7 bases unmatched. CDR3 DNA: TGTGCCAGTAGTAGGTCTAGCGGGAGTGTGGATACGCAGTATTTT. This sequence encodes CASSRSSGSVDTQYF.

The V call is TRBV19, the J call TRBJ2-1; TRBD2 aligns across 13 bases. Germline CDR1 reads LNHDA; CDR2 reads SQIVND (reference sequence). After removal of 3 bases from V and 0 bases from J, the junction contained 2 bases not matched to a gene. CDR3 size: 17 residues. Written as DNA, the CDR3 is TGTGCCAGTAGTATTACTAGCGGGGGGGACTCCTACAATGAGCAGTTCTTC. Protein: CASSITSGGDSYNEQFF.

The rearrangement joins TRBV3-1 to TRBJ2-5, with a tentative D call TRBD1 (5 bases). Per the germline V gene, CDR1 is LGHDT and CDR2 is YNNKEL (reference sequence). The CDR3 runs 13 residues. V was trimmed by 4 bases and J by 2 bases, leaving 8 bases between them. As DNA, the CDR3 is TGTGCCAGCAGCCGGGCAGGGCAAGAGACCCAGTACTTC. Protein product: CASSRAGQETQYF.

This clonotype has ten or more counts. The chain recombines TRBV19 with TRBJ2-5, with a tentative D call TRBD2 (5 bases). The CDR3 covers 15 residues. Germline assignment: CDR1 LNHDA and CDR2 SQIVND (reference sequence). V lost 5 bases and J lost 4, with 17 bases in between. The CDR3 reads CASSPGNPGAETQYF. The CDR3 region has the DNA TGTGCCAGTAGTCCCGGGAACCCCGGTGCAGAGACCCAGTACTTC.

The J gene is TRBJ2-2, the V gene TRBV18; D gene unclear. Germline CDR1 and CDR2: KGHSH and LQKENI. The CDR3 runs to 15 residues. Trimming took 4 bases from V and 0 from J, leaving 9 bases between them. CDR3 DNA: TGTGCCAGCTCACTGGGCTCTCCGAACACCGGGGAGCTGTTTTTT. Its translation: CASSLGSPNTGELFF.

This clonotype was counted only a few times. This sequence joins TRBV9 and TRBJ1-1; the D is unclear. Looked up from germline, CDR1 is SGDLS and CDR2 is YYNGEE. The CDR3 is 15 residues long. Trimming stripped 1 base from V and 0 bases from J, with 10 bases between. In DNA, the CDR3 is TGTGCCAGCAGCGTAAACTCTTACTTGAACACTGAAGCTTTCTTT. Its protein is CASSVNSYLNTEAFF.

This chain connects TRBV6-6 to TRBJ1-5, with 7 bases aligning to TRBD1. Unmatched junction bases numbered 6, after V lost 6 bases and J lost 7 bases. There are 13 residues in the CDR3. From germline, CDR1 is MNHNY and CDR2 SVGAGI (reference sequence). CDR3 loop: CASSQDREQPQHF. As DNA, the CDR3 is TGTGCCAGCAGCCAAGACAGGGAACAGCCCCAGCATTTT.

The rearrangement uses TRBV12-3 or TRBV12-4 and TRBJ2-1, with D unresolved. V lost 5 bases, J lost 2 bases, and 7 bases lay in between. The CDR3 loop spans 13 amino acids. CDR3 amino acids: CASSRNPYNEQFF. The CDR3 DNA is TGTGCCAGCAGTCGGAATCCCTACAATGAGCAGTTCTTC.

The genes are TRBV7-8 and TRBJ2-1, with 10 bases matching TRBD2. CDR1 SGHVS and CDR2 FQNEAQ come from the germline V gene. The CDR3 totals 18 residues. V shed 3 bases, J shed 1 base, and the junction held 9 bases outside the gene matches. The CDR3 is CASSFLAGVRTSYNEQFF. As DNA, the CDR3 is TGTGCCAGCAGCTTTCTAGCGGGAGTTCGAACGTCCTACAATGAGCAGTTCTTC.

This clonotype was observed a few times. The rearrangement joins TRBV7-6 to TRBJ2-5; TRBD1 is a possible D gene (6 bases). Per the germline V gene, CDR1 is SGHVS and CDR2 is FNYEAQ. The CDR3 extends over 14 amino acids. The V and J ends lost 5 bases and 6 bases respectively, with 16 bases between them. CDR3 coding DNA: TGTGCCAGCAGCCCAACTACAGGGCGTCAGACCCAGTACTTC. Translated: CASSPTTGRQTQYF. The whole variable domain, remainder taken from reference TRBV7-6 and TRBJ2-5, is GAGVSQSPRYKVTKRGQDVALRCDPISGHVSLYWYRQALGQGPEFLTYFNYEAQQDKSGLPNDRFSAERPEGSISTLTIQRTEQRDSAMYRCASSPTTGRQTQYFGPGTRLLVL.

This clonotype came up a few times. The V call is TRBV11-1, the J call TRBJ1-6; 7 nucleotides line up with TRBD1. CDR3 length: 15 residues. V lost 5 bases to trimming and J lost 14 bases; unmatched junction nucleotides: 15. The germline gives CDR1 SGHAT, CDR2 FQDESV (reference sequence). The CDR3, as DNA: TGTGCCAGCAGCCTGACAGGGATGGGCAAGGGGGCCCTCCACTTT. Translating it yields CASSLTGMGKGALHF. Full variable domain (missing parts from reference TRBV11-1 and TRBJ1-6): EAEVAQSPRYKITEKSQAVAFWCDPISGHATLYWYRQILGQGPELLVQFQDESVVDDSQLPKDRFSAERLKGVDSTLKIQPAELGDSAMYLCASSLTGMGKGALHFGNGTRLTVT.

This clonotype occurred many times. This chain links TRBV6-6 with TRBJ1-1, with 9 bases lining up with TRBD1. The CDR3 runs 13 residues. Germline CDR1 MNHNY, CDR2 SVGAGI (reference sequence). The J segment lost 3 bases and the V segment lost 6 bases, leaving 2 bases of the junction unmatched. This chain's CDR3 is CASRRQGDTEAFF. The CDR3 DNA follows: TGTGCCAGCAGGCGACAGGGGGACACTGAAGCTTTCTTT.

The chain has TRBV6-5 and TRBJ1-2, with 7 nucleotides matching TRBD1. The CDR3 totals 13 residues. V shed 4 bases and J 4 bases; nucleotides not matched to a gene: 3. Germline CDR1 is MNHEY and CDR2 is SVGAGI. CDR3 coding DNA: TGTGCCAGCAGTTTGGACAGGACCTATGGCTACACCTTC. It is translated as CASSLDRTYGYTF.

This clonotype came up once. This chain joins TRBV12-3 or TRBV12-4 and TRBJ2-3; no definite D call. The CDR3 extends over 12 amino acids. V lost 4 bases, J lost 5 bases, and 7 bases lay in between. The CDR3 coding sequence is TGTGCCAGCAGTTCCCTCGGAGATACGCAGTATTTT. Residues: CASSSLGDTQYF.

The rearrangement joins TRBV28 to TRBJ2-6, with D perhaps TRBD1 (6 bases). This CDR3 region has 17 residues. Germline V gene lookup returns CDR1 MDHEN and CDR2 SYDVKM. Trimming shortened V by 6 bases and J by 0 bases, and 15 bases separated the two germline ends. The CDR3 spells CASRRGGMSSGANVLTF. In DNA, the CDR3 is TGTGCCAGCAGGCGAGGGGGTATGAGCTCTGGGGCCAACGTCCTGACTTTC.

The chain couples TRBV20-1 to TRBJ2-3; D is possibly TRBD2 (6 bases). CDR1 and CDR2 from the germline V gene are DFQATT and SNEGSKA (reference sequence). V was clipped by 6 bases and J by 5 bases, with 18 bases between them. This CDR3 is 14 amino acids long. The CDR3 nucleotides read TGCAGTGCAAAGGAGGACGCGGGGTTAGATACGCAGTATTTT. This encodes CSAKEDAGLDTQYF.

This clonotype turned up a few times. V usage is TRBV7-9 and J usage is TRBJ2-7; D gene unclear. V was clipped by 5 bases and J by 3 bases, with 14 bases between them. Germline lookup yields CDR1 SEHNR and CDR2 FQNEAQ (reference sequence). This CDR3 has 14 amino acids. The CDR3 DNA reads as TGTGCCAGCAGCCACCTCAGGACGAACTACGAGCAGTACTTC. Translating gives CASSHLRTNYEQYF.

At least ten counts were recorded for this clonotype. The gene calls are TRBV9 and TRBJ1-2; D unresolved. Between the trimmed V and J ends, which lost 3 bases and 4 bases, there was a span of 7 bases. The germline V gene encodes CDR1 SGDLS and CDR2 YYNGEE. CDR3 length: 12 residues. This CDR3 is CASSAYSYGYTF. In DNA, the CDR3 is TGTGCCAGCAGCGCATACAGCTATGGCTACACCTTC. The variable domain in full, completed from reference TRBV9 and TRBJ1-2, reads DSGVTQTPKHLITATGQRVTLRCSPRSGDLSVYWYQQSLDQGLQFLIQYYNGEERAKGNILERFSAQQFPDLHSELNLSSLELGDSALYFCASSAYSYGYTFGSGTRLTVV.

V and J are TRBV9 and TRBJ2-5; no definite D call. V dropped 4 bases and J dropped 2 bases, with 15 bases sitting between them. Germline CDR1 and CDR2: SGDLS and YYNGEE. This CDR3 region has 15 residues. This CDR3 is CASSPSGGGQETQYF. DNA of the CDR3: TGTGCCAGCAGCCCCTCAGGCGGCGGTCAAGAGACCCAGTACTTC. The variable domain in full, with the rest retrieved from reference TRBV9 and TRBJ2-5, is DSGVTQTPKHLITATGQRVTLRCSPRSGDLSVYWYQQSLDQGLQFLIQYYNGEERAKGNILERFSAQQFPDLHSELNLSSLELGDSALYFCASSPSGGGQETQYFGPGTRLLVL.

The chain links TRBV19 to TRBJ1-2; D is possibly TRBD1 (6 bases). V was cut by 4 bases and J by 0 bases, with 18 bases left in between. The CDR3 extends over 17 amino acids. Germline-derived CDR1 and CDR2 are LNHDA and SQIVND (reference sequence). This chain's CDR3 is CASSNPGQTQANYGYTF. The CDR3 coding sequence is TGTGCCAGTAGTAACCCCGGACAGACGCAAGCTAACTATGGCTACACCTTC.

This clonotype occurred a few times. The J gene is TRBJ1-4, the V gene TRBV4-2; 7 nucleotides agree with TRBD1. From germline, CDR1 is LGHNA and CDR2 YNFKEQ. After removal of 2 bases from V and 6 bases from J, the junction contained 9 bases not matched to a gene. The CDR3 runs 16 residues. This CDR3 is CASSQRGHGGDEKLFF. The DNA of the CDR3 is TGTGCCAGCAGCCAAAGGGGGCATGGGGGTGATGAAAAACTGTTTTTT.

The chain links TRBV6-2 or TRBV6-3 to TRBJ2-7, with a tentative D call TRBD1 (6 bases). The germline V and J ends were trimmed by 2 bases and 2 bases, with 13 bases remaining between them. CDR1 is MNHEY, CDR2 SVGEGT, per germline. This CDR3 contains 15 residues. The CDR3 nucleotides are TGTGCCAGCAGTTACATCGGGACAAGGGCCTACGAGCAGTACTTC. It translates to CASSYIGTRAYEQYF.

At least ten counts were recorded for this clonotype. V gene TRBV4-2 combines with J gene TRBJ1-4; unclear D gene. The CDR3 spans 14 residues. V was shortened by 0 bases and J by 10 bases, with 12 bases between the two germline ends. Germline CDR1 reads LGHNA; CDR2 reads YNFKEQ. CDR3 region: CASSQDSIGGKLFF. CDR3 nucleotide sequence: TGTGCCAGCAGCCAAGATTCGATTGGCGGAAAACTGTTTTTT.

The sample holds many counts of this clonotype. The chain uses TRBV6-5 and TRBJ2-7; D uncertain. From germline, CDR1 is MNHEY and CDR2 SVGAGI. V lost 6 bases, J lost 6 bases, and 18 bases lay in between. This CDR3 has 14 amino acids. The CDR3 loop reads CASSPPGPMAEQYF. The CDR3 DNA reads TGTGCCAGCAGCCCCCCGGGCCCGATGGCCGAGCAGTACTTC.

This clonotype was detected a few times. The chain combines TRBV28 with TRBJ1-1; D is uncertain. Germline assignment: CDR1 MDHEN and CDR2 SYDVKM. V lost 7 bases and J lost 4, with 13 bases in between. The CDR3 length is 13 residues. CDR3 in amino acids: CASNIDVGTEAFF. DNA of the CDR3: TGTGCCAGCAACATAGATGTAGGCACTGAAGCTTTCTTT.

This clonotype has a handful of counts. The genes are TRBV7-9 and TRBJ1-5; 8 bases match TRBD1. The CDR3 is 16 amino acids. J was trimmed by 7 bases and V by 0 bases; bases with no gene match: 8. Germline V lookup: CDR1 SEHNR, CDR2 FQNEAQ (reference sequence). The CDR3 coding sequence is TGTGCCAGCAGCTTAGCGCTAGGACAGGGCAGCCAGCCCCAGCATTTT. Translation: CASSLALGQGSQPQHF.